This T cell receptor (beta chain) was sequenced for a study of neurological immune-mediated disorders. General study results and limits: Healthy controls had more TCR clonal expansion than multiple sclerosis, which showed the least, whereas HTLV-1-associated myelopathy showed the most. The absence of any CDR3 amino acid sequence shared by expanded clones across subjects suggests that repertoires were private in all groups.

The sorted libraries drew on fewer than 1.1 million T cells that were CD4+ or CD8+. V was shortened by 3 bases and J by 3 bases, with 11 bases between the two germline ends. Germline V gene lookup returns CDR1 LGHNA and CDR2 YNFKEQ. The CDR3 length is 14 residues. The making of cDNA relied on 5'RACE with 10-nucleotide random UMIs. TCRdb re-called the 5' RACE reads through MiXCR, storing one row per CDR3 protein. The sample lists 30,000 to 45,000 distinct CDR3 sequences, roughly 11% occurring once. This clonotype was seen ten or more times. Its antigen remains unidentified. The chain employs TRBV4-2 and TRBJ1-2; D remains ambiguous. The specimen sequenced was CD4+ T cells from blood. This TCR came from a woman under 40 with HTLV-1-associated myelopathy (HAM/TSP). CDR3 DNA sequence: TGTGCCAGCAGCCATGACCTCTCAGACTATGGCTACACCTTC. Its translation: CASSHDLSDYGYTF.